Shown below are 8 T cell receptor beta chains from a single sample sequenced in a study of beta chain features in type 1 diabetes. Investigators reverse transcribed all isolated RNA, so they sequenced expressed TCRB transcripts. Libraries were prepared by immunoSEQ multiplex PCR; TCRdb keeps only in-frame clonotypes and omits some of them. In the table there are under 950,000 clones, 15% to 20% of which are singletons. The sample was naive CD4+ T cells from blood. All receptors derive from a woman under 30 in good health.

This chain uses TRBV19 with TRBJ2-5, with TRBD2 identical over 12 bases. The CDR3 has 17 amino acids. The J segment lost 3 bases and the V segment lost 2 bases, leaving 7 bases of the junction unmatched. From germline, CDR1 is LNHDA and CDR2 SQIVND (reference sequence). CDR3 amino acids: CASSIPPGLAGEETQYF. The CDR3 nucleotides are TGTGCCAGTAGTATACCTCCGGGACTAGCGGGCGAAGAGACCCAGTACTTC.

This clone was counted between two and nine times. The V call is TRBV11-2, the J call TRBJ2-1; the match to TRBD2 covers 12 bases. From germline, CDR1 is SGHAT and CDR2 FQNNGV. The V segment lost 1 base and the J segment 4 bases; nucleotides outside the gene matches: 8. The CDR3 consists of 18 residues. CDR3 sequence reads: CASSLGTSGMAGYNEQFF. The CDR3 region has the DNA TGTGCCAGCAGCTTAGGGACTAGCGGGATGGCGGGTTACAATGAGCAGTTCTTC.

This clone occurred a few times. This chain links TRBV18 with TRBJ1-1, with D possibly being TRBD1 (6 bases). The CDR3 consists of 13 residues. CDR1 is KGHSH and CDR2 is LQKENI in the germline V gene. Trimming removed 2 bases at V and 8 bases at J, with 12 bases between. The CDR3 reads CASSPDRQAEAFF. The CDR3 bases are TGTGCCAGCTCACCAGACAGACAGGCGGAAGCTTTCTTT.

This clone was recorded a few times. The chain employs TRBV6-5 and TRBJ2-5; D perhaps matches TRBD1 (6 bases). The CDR3 loop spans 14 amino acids. The germline CDR1 and CDR2 sequences are MNHEY and SVGAGI. Deletions cut 6 bases from V and 1 base from J, with 12 bases between. The DNA for the CDR3 is TGTGCCAGCAGCGGCGACAGGCTCCAAGAGACCCAGTACTTC. It is translated as CASSGDRLQETQYF.

This clone was counted only a few times. The chain has TRBV5-1 and TRBJ2-1; D is undetermined. Trimming removed 4 bases from V and 6 bases from J, with 17 bases in between. This CDR3 is 15 amino acids long. The germline V gene encodes CDR1 SGHRS and CDR2 YFSETQ. Here the CDR3 DNA reads TGCGCCAGCAGCGCTAGACTCCTTAATACCAATGAGCAGTTCTTC. This gives the protein CASSARLLNTNEQFF.

On this clone: Other DNA sequences within the sample encode an identical CDR3. The chain carries TRBV6-5 and TRBJ2-7; tentative D call: TRBD1 (6 bases). The CDR3 length is 14 residues. Trimming shortened V by 0 bases and J by 1 base, and 7 bases separated the two germline ends. The germline V gene encodes CDR1 MNHEY and CDR2 SVGAGI. The DNA for the CDR3 is TGTGCCAGCAGTTACTCCCAGGGGTCCTACGAGCAGTACTTC. Translating it yields CASSYSQGSYEQYF.

This clone was found a few times. V usage is TRBV5-1 and J usage is TRBJ2-5; D gene ambiguous. Between the trimmed V and J ends, which lost 7 bases and 1 base, there was a span of 8 bases. Germline V gives CDR1 SGHRS, CDR2 YFSETQ. The CDR3 length is 12 residues. DNA for the CDR3: TGCGCCAGCCGACTGATCCAAGAGACCCAGTACTTC. It specifies CASRLIQETQYF.

The rearrangement links TRBV11-2 to TRBJ2-1; 8 bases fit TRBD1. The germline gives CDR1 SGHAT, CDR2 FQNNGV. V shed 5 bases, J shed 5 bases, and the junction held 2 bases outside the gene matches. The CDR3 is 13 amino acids. CDR3 sequence reads: CASSLTGDNEQFF. CDR3 DNA: TGTGCCAGCAGCCTGACAGGGGACAATGAGCAGTTCTTC.